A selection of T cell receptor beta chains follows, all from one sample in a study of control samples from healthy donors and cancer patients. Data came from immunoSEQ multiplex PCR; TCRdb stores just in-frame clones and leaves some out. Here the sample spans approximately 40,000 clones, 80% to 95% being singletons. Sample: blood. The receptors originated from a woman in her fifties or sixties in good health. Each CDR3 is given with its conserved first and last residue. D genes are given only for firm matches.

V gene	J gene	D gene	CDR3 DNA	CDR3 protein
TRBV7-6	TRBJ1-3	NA	TGTGCCAGCAGCCTCGGGACGGCCCGCTCTGGAAACACCATATATTTT	CASSLGTARSGNTIYF
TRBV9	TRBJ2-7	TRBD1	TGTGCCAGCAGCCCAAGGACAGGCCCTGAGCAGTACTTC	CASSPRTGPEQYF
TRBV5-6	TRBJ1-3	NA	TGTGCCAGCAGCTTGGTGGCTTTCTCTGGAAACACCATATATTTT	CASSLVAFSGNTIYF
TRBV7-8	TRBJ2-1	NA	TGTGCCAGCACGATAGGGTTTCGCAATGAGCAGTTCTTC	CASTIGFRNEQFF
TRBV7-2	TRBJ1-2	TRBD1	TGTGCCAGCAGCCAGGACAGGGGTGGCTACACCTTC	CASSQDRGGYTF
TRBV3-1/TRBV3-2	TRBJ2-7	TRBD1	TGTGCCAGCAGCCAACTGACAGGGGGTCAGTACGAGCAGTACTTC	CASSQLTGGQYEQYF
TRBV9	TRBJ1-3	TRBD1	TGTGCCAGCAGCGAGACCCTTGGGACAGGGGGTGGAAACACCATATATTTT	CASSETLGTGGGNTIYF
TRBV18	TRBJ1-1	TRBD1	TGTGCCAGCTCACCCTATGGACAGGGTGGTACTGAAGCTTTCTTT	CASSPYGQGGTEAFF
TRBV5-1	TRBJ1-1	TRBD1	TGCGCCAGCACCAAAACTAACACAGGGGGCACTGAAGCTTTCTTT	CASTKTNTGGTEAFF
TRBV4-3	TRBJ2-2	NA	TGCGCCAGCAGCCAAGGATCCCTAGGTAACACCGGGGAGCTGTTTTTT	CASSQGSLGNTGELFF
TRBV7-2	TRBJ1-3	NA	TGTGCCAGCAGCCAAGGACGGACCAACACCATATATTTT	CASSQGRTNTIYF
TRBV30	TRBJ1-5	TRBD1	TGTGCCTGGAGTGCAGGGACAGGGGGCAATCAGCCCCAGCATTTT	CAWSAGTGGNQPQHF
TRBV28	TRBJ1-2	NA	TGTGCCAGCAGTCCCGCGGGGGGGCGAGCTAACTATGGCTACACCTTC	CASSPAGGRANYGYTF
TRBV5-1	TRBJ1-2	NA	TGCGCCAGCAGCTTGGCCACGGCCACCTATGGCTACACCTTC	CASSLATATYGYTF